The sample holds a few counts of the clone carrying this T cell receptor (beta chain). Other DNA sequences in this sample translate to the same CDR3. The data were taken from a study of blood T cell repertoires in COVID-19. Authors' methods: Amplification of reference gene primers provided the estimated nucleated cell counts. Sequencing was performed with immunoSEQ multiplex PCR; in TCRdb, only in-frame clones are kept and a portion is missing. That table furnishes V, J and clone size, whereas the DNA furnished D and trimming. The sample consists of hundreds of thousands of clones, more than 70% of them appearing once. The CDR3 is 13 residues long. The ends were cut back, 4 bases at V and 0 bases at J, with 5 bases in the middle. Germline loops: CDR1 SGHAT, CDR2 FQNNGV.

The clonotype was recovered from a woman between 45 and 60 years old who had recovered from COVID-19. This chain connects TRBV11-2 to TRBJ2-3; no reliable D call. Input material: peripheral blood. The CDR3 protein is CASSSLSTDTQYF. The CDR3 bases are TGTGCCAGCAGCTCCCTAAGCACAGATACGCAGTATTTT.